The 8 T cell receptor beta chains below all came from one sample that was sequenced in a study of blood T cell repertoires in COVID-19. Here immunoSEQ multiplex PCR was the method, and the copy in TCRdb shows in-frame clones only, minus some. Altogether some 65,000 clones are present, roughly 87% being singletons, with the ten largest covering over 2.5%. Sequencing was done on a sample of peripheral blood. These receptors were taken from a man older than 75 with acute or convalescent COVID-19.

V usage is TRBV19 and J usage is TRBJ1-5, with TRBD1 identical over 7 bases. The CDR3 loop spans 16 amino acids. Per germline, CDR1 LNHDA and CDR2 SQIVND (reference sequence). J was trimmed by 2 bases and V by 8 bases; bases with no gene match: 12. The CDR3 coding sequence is TGTGCCAGTGACAGGGATTTGAATCTCGGCAATCAGCCCCAGCATTTT. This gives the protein CASDRDLNLGNQPQHF.

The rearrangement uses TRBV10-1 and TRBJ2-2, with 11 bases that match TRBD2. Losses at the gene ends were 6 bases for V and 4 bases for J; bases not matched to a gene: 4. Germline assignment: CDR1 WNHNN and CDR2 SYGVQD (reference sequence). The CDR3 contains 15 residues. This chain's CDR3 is CASSRLAGPTGELFF. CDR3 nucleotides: TGCGCCAGCAGCCGACTAGCGGGGCCCACCGGGGAGCTGTTTTTT.

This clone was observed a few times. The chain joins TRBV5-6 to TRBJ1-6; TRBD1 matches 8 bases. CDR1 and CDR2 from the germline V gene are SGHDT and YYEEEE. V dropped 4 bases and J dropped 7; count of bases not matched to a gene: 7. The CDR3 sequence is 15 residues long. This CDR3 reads CASSPTGVGNSPLHF. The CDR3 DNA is TGTGCCAGCAGCCCGACAGGGGTTGGAAATTCACCCCTCCACTTT. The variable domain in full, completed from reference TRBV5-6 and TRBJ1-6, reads DAGVTQSPTHLIKTRGQQVTLRCSPKSGHDTVSWYQQALGQGPQFIFQYYEEEERQRGNFPDRFSGHQFPNYSSELNVNALLLGDSALYLCASSPTGVGNSPLHFGNGTRLTVT.

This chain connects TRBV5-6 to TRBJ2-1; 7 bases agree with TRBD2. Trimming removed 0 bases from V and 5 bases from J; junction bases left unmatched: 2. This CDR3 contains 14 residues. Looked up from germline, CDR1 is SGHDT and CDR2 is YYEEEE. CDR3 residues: CASSLVGTNNEQFF. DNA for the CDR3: TGTGCCAGCAGCTTGGTGGGGACTAACAATGAGCAGTTCTTC.

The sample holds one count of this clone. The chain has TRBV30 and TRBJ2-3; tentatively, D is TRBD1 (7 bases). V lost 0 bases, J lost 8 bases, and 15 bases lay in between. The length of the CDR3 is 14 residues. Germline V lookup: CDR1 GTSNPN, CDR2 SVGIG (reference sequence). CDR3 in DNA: TGTGCCTGGAGTGTACAAGGGACAGCGGGTACGCAGTATTTT. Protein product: CAWSVQGTAGTQYF.

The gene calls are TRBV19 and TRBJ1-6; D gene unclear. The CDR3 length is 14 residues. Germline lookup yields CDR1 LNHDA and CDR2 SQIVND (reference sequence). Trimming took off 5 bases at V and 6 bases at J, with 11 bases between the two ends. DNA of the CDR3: TGTGCCAGTAGTGGGCCGGTTGGTAATTCACCCCTCCACTTT. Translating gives CASSGPVGNSPLHF. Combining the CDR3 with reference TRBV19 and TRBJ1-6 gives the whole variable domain DGGITQSPKYLFRKEGQNVTLSCEQNLNHDAMYWYRQDPGQGLRLIYYSQIVNDFQKGDIAEGYSVSREKKESFPLTVTSAQKNPTAFYLCASSGPVGNSPLHFGNGTRLTVT.

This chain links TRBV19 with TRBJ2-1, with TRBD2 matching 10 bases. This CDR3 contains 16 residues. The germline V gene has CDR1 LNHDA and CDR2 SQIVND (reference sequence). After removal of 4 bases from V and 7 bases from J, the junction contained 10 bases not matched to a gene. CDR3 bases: TGTGCCAGTAGTACGAAAGTAGCGGGAGGAACGAATGAGCAGTTCTTC. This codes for CASSTKVAGGTNEQFF.

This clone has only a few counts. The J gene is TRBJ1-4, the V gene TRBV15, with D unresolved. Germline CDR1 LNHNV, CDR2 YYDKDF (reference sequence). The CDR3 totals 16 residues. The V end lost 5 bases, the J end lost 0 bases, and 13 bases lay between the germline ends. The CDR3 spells CATSPRAASTNEKLFF. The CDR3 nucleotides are TGTGCCACCAGCCCGAGGGCAGCTTCAACTAATGAAAAACTGTTTTTT. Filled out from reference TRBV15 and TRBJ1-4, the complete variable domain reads DAMVIQNPRYQVTQFGKPVTLSCSQTLNHNVMYWYQQKSSQAPKLLFHYYDKDFNNEADTPDNFQSRRPNTSFCFLDIRSPGLGDTAMYLCATSPRAASTNEKLFFGSGTQLSVL.